This T cell receptor beta chain is drawn from a study of T cells of healthy individuals. The CDR3 is made up of 14 amino acids. V was cut by 2 bases and J by 2 bases, with 7 bases left in between. In germline, CDR1 is SGHTA, CDR2 FQGTGA. TCRdb reprocessed the 5' RACE reads via MiXCR and lists one record per CDR3 protein. Of tens of thousands of distinct CDR3 sequences in the sample, approximately 5% were seen once. This clonotype was sampled from a human donor in good health. This sequence joins TRBV7-3 and TRBJ1-3; the D gene is possibly TRBD1 (5 bases). CDR3 protein: CASSLGGTGNTIYF. CDR3 nucleotide sequence: TGTGCCAGCAGCTTAGGGGGAACTGGAAACACCATATATTTT.